The sequence of this TCR beta chain was determined in a study of T cells after somatic rescue of genetic block. Comment on this clone: Other DNA sequences of this sample code for an identical CDR3.

This table comes from immunoSEQ multiplex PCR, and its TCRdb copy is limited to in-frame clones, with some not included. The sample records approximately 78,000 clones, around 90% being singletons. The germline CDR1 and CDR2 sequences are LNHNV and YYDKDF (reference sequence). This CDR3 region has 14 residues. V dropped 0 bases and J dropped 1 base, with 6 bases sitting between them. The TCR originated in a man between 25 and 39 years old. The sample comprised peripheral blood mononuclear cells (PBMCs). The chain couples TRBV15 to TRBJ1-2; weak D call: TRBD1 (5 bases). CDR3 sequence: CATSRDGGNYGYTF. The CDR3 DNA reads as TGTGCCACCAGCAGAGATGGGGGTAACTATGGCTACACCTTC.